This TCR beta chain stems from a study of technical replicates of blood from four donors. The length of the CDR3 is 11 residues. V was trimmed by 2 bases and J by 9 bases, leaving 6 bases between them. Germline CDR1 SGHNT, CDR2 YYREEE (reference sequence). The table came from immunoSEQ multiplex PCR; TCRdb's copy has only in-frame clones and leaves some out. The sample lists tens of thousands of clones; around 93% were seen once. The sequencing input was PBMCs. This chain uses TRBV5-4 with TRBJ2-1; D not resolved. The sequence derives from a human donor in good health. Some clones in this sample may be carry-over from other donors' samples. The CDR3 bases are TGTGCCAGCAGCTTTCTCCGTGAGCAGTTCTTC. Translation: CASSFLREQFF.